This entry is about one T cell receptor beta chain. What it binds is not known. Researchers defined stable Graves' hyperthyroidism as no ophthalmopathy progression within 18 months. The study based diagnoses on clinical symptoms, serum thyroxine and TRAb, thyroid ultrasound and orbital computed tomography. PBMCs were sourced from approximately 9.3 ml fresh peripheral blood. This CDR3 has 18 amino acids. Germline loops: CDR1 LGHNA, CDR2 YSLEER. The V gene end was trimmed by 3 bases and the J gene end by 7 bases; junction bases not matched to a gene: 16. The data belong to a study of T cells in Graves' hyperthyroidism and ophthalmopathy. General study points: Blood also held most thyroid clonotypes expanded beyond 0.001.

RNA transcripts served as the template for amplifying TCR beta CDR3 regions. TCR CDR3 regions were first amplified by RT-PCR with HTBI primers. A single record per CDR3 protein comes from TCRdb applying MiXCR to the multiplex PCR reads. Of 750,000 to 900,000 distinct CDR3 sequences in the sample, 35% to 40% are singletons; the top ten hold around 10%. This receptor was obtained from a man between 18 and 35 years old with Graves' hyperthyroidism. Sequenced sample: blood. V gene TRBV4-3 combines with J gene TRBJ2-2; 8 nucleotides agree with TRBD2. The CDR3 bases are TGCGCCAGCAGCCATTCAAGGGACGGGAGGGCCTCGGTCGGGGAGCTGTTTTTT. This encodes CASSHSRDGRASVGELFF.